One and the same sample provided the 21 T cell receptor beta chains below, sequenced in a study of technical replicates of blood from a handful of donors. Repertoires were generated with immunoSEQ multiplex PCR, while TCRdb's copy carries only in-frame clones and drops some. Among some 64,000 clones listed, around 92% were seen once. The specimen was PBMCs. All receptors come from a human donor in good health. Some clones in this sample may be carry-over from other donors' samples.

The chain employs TRBV7-9 and TRBJ1-4; the match to TRBD1 covers 7 bases. Germline V lookup: CDR1 SEHNR, CDR2 FQNEAQ (reference sequence). V lost 5 bases and J lost 1; bases outside the gene matches: 13. The CDR3 covers 18 residues. The CDR3 DNA follows: TGTGCCAGCAGCCCCATCCCGACAGGGCGTCGAACTAATGAAAAACTGTTTTTT. As protein: CASSPIPTGRRTNEKLFF. Full variable domain (outside the CDR3, taken from reference TRBV7-9 and TRBJ1-4): DTGVSQNPRHKITKRGQNVTFRCDPISEHNRLYWYRQTLGQGPEFLTYFQNEAQLEKSRLLSDRFSAERPKGSFSTLEIQRTEQGDSAMYLCASSPIPTGRRTNEKLFFGSGTQLSVL.

Note on this clone: The junction departs from the called germline gene at one end, perhaps through a read error. The J gene is TRBJ2-7, the V gene TRBV23-1; D not resolved. TRBV23-1 belongs to the ORF category, with a function that is uncertain. This CDR3 has 12 residues. As DNA, the CDR3 is TGCGCCAGCAGTCCGCTTGGTCGTGGTCCGCTATTC. Residues: CASSPLGRGPLF.

This clone showed up just once. The V and J genes are TRBV5-6 and TRBJ1-2, with TRBD1 matching over 7 bases. Germline assignment: CDR1 SGHDT and CDR2 YYEEEE. J lost 0 bases, V lost 4 bases, and 6 bases had no gene match. CDR3 length: 15 residues. The CDR3, as DNA: TGTGCCAGCAGCCCAGGGACAGTAGCTAACTATGGCTACACCTTC. It translates to CASSPGTVANYGYTF.

This clone was counted only a few times. This chain connects TRBV6-1 to TRBJ2-5, with 8 nucleotides matching TRBD2. This CDR3 has 15 residues. Germline V gene lookup returns CDR1 MNHNS and CDR2 SASEGT. V lost 8 bases and J lost 6; bases outside the gene matches: 14. DNA of the CDR3: TGTGCCAGCCTAAGCGGGGGACCGAATGACAAGACCCAGTACTTC. It is translated as CASLSGGPNDKTQYF.

V and J are TRBV6-4 and TRBJ2-7; D is unclear. Trimming pared 7 bases from V and 6 bases from J, leaving 10 bases between. Germline CDR1 is MRHNA and CDR2 is SNTAGT. CDR3 size: 11 residues. CDR3 DNA: TGTGCCAGCAAGGAAACGGGCGAGCAGTACTTC. Translation: CASKETGEQYF.

This clone is a singleton in its sample. The genes are TRBV5-6 and TRBJ2-7; tentative D call: TRBD2 (5 bases). The CDR3 contains 12 residues. With 3 bases removed from V and 4 bases from J, the gap between germline ends came to 8 bases. The V gene's germline CDR1 is SGHDT and CDR2 YYEEEE. CDR3 loop: CASSSGTYEQYF. As DNA, the CDR3 is TGTGCCAGCAGCTCGGGAACGTACGAGCAGTACTTC.

The chain has TRBV7-2 and TRBJ2-5; 7 bases are a match to TRBD1. The CDR3 consists of 13 residues. CDR1 and CDR2 from the germline V gene are SGHTA and FQGNSA. V lost 4 bases to trimming and J lost 8 bases; unmatched junction nucleotides: 7. CDR3 residues: CASSSGQTRTQYF. The CDR3 DNA reads TGTGCCAGCAGCTCGGGACAGACCCGAACCCAGTACTTC.

A single count supports this clone. This chain uses TRBV7-3 with TRBJ2-1, with 13 bases matching TRBD2. J was trimmed by 2 bases and V by 2 bases; bases with no gene match: 9. The CDR3 spans 19 residues. CDR1 and CDR2 (germline): SGHTA, FQGTGA. The CDR3, as DNA: TGTGCCAGCAGCTTACTTGGGACTAGCGGGGTAGGGGCCTACAATGAGCAGTTCTTC. This encodes CASSLLGTSGVGAYNEQFF.

In DNA form, the CDR3 reads TGTGCCAGCAGCTATTCACAGGGGGCGACCTACAATGAGCAGTTCTTC. This sequence encodes CASSYSQGATYNEQFF. The chain uses TRBV5-6 and TRBJ2-1; 9 nucleotides line up with TRBD1. Germline V gene lookup returns CDR1 SGHDT and CDR2 YYEEEE. With 3 bases clipped from V and 2 bases from J, the junction kept 6 bases outside the gene matches. The CDR3 length is 16 residues.

The rearrangement links TRBV7-9 to TRBJ2-1; 8 nucleotides agree with TRBD2. V was pared by 0 bases and J by 13 bases, with 5 bases of the junction left unmatched. CDR3 length equals 13 residues. CDR1 and CDR2 from the germline V gene are SEHNR and FQNEAQ (reference sequence). CDR3 DNA: TGTGCCAGCAGCTTAGCCGGGACTAGAGGTCAGTTCTTC. This codes for CASSLAGTRGQFF. Looking up the rest from reference TRBV7-9 and TRBJ2-1 gives the full variable domain: DTGVSQNPRHKITKRGQNVTFRCDPISEHNRLYWYRQTLGQGPEFLTYFQNEAQLEKSRLLSDRFSAERPKGSFSTLEIQRTEQGDSAMYLCASSLAGTRGQFFGPGTRLTVL.

The chain links TRBV7-2 to TRBJ2-7, with 7 bases that match TRBD2. This CDR3 is 14 amino acids long. Per the germline V gene, CDR1 is SGHTA and CDR2 is FQGNSA. With 1 base clipped from V and 5 bases from J, the junction kept 5 bases outside the gene matches. CDR3 coding DNA: TGTGCCAGCAGCTTAGATCCGGGGAGGGACGAGCAGTACTTC. Amino acid sequence: CASSLDPGRDEQYF.

The chain carries TRBV6-4 and TRBJ2-2; D remains ambiguous. Germline V CDR1 and CDR2: MRHNA, SNTAGT. Trimming shortened V by 0 bases and J by 5 bases, and 4 bases separated the two germline ends. The CDR3 contains 13 residues. The CDR3: CASSDSQTGELFF. The DNA of the CDR3 is TGTGCCAGCAGTGACTCTCAAACCGGGGAGCTGTTTTTT.

This chain uses TRBV2 with TRBJ1-5; no definite D call. The V gene's germline CDR1 is SNHLY and CDR2 FYNNEI. The CDR3 has 13 residues. The V and J ends lost 7 bases and 6 bases respectively, with 13 bases between them. DNA of the CDR3: TGTGCCAGCAAAATTGAGGCGGCTCAGCCCCAGCATTTT. Translated, it gives CASKIEAAQPQHF.

This clone was seen more than once but under ten times. The chain recombines TRBV7-9 with TRBJ2-3, with D possibly matching TRBD2 (7 bases). The CDR3 contains 14 residues. Trimming pared 5 bases from V and 6 bases from J, leaving 15 bases between. The germline gives CDR1 SEHNR, CDR2 FQNEAQ (reference sequence). The CDR3 sequence is CASSPRGGSDTQYF. CDR3 coding DNA: TGTGCCAGCAGCCCTAGGGGGGGATCGGATACGCAGTATTTT.

V and J are TRBV7-9 and TRBJ2-7; 9 nucleotides agree with TRBD2. The CDR3 has 15 residues. Trimming removed 4 bases from V and 2 bases from J; junction bases left unmatched: 6. Germline loops: CDR1 SEHNR, CDR2 FQNEAQ (reference sequence). This CDR3 reads CASSSRLADPYEQYF. The DNA for the CDR3 is TGTGCCAGCAGCTCCAGACTAGCGGACCCCTACGAGCAGTACTTC.

The chain couples TRBV7-6 to TRBJ1-6, with TRBD1 identical over 9 bases. The trim removed 5 bases at V and 11 bases at J, leaving 10 bases unmatched. Per germline, CDR1 SGHVS and CDR2 FNYEAQ. This CDR3 spans 15 amino acids. CDR3 region: CASSPRGTGRPPLHF. The DNA for the CDR3 is TGTGCCAGCAGCCCCCGTGGGACAGGGAGGCCACCCCTCCACTTT.

This chain connects TRBV6-5 to TRBJ1-4; possible D gene TRBD1, 6 bases. CDR1 and CDR2 from the germline V gene are MNHEY and SVGAGI. The CDR3 consists of 15 residues. V was trimmed by 0 bases and J by 5 bases, leaving 10 bases between them. The DNA for the CDR3 is TGTGCCAGCAGTTACTCGGGGCAGGGGAATGAAAAACTGTTTTTT. This translates into CASSYSGQGNEKLFF.

The chain has TRBV5-1 and TRBJ2-4; 9 bases map to TRBD2. Germline CDR1 reads SGHRS; CDR2 reads YFSETQ. The V segment lost 1 base and the J segment 8 bases; nucleotides outside the gene matches: 4. This CDR3 contains 14 residues. The CDR3 coding sequence is TGCGCCAGCAGCTTGTCTAGCGGGGTCGACATTCAGTACTTC. Its protein product is CASSLSSGVDIQYF.

The rearrangement links TRBV11-2 to TRBJ2-6, with D perhaps TRBD1 (5 bases). This CDR3 region has 19 residues. Germline CDR1 and CDR2: SGHAT and FQNNGV. Trimming stripped 1 base from V and 0 bases from J, with 16 bases between. The CDR3 loop is CASSLVAGSQLSGANVLTF. The CDR3 bases are TGTGCCAGCAGCTTAGTGGCAGGGTCACAACTCTCTGGGGCCAACGTCCTGACTTTC.

This clone was seen a single time. This chain connects TRBV27 to TRBJ1-1; tentatively, D is TRBD1 (5 bases). V shed 6 bases and J shed 2 bases, with 16 bases lying between them. The CDR3 consists of 15 residues. Germline V gene lookup returns CDR1 MNHEY and CDR2 SMNVEV (reference sequence). The CDR3 DNA follows: TGTGCCAGCAGCCCCATAAGTCAGGGAAACACTGAAGCTTTCTTT. It yields the protein CASSPISQGNTEAFF.

J is TRBJ2-3 and V is TRBV29-1; D remains unclear. Germline-derived CDR1 and CDR2 are SQVTM and ANQGSEA. CDR3 length equals 13 residues. V lost 8 bases and J lost 4, with 16 bases in between. The CDR3 DNA reads as TGCAGCTCCCGACCTAGTTCCGCAGATACGCAGTATTTT. It is translated as CSSRPSSADTQYF.